Each of the 12 T cell receptor beta chains below was sequenced from the same sample in a study of blood T cell repertoires in COVID-19. TCRdb's copy holds only in-frame clones and misses some; the assay was immunoSEQ multiplex PCR. The sample holds approximately 34,000 clones, 80% seen once. Specimen: peripheral blood. The origin of the receptors is an older woman with acute or convalescent COVID-19.

This clone has a handful of counts. This chain uses TRBV11-2 with TRBJ2-2, with TRBD1 matching 9 bases. V lost 6 bases and J lost 7; bases outside the gene matches: 6. This CDR3 contains 14 residues. CDR1 is SGHAT, CDR2 FQNNGV, per germline. DNA for the CDR3: TGTGCCAGCAGGGGACAGGGCAGTTACGGGGAGCTGTTTTTT. As protein: CASRGQGSYGELFF.

This clone was seen once. V gene TRBV6-5 combines with J gene TRBJ1-2; D call uncertain. The V end lost 2 bases, the J end lost 6 bases, and 19 bases lay between the germline ends. There are 16 residues in the CDR3. CDR1 and CDR2 (germline): MNHEY, SVGAGI. The CDR3 loop reads CASSYPTPQSAHGYTF. The CDR3 DNA sequence: TGTGCCAGCAGTTACCCAACCCCGCAGTCTGCCCATGGCTACACCTTC.

This clone was found once. The chain carries TRBV25-1 and TRBJ2-4; D may be TRBD1 (5 bases). The CDR3 totals 15 residues. The V gene's germline CDR1 is MGHDK and CDR2 SYGVNS. The germline V and J ends were trimmed by 1 base and 4 bases, with 11 bases remaining between them. The CDR3 coding sequence is TGTGCCAGCAGTGAATGGATGGGGCAAAAAAACATTCAGTACTTC. This encodes CASSEWMGQKNIQYF.

V usage is TRBV7-9 and J usage is TRBJ2-3; 13 positions match TRBD2. The V and J ends lost 3 bases and 0 bases, in that order; junction bases with no gene match: 6. The CDR3 runs to 18 residues. CDR1 and CDR2 from the germline V gene are SEHNR and FQNEAQ (reference sequence). The CDR3 reads CASSFTSGGAISTDTQYF. CDR3 nucleotides: TGTGCCAGCAGCTTTACTAGCGGGGGGGCCATAAGCACAGATACGCAGTATTTT.

The chain is built from TRBV28 and TRBJ2-7, with 8 positions matching TRBD1. V was clipped by 5 bases and J by 3 bases; unmatched bases: 6. The germline gives CDR1 MDHEN, CDR2 SYDVKM. The CDR3 spans 14 residues. The CDR3 region has the DNA TGTGCCAGCAGTCCCTGGACAGGGCGCTACGAGCAGTACTTC. This gives the protein CASSPWTGRYEQYF.

This chain links TRBV6-5 with TRBJ2-3; TRBD1 agrees at 12 bases. Germline values: CDR1 MNHEY, CDR2 SVGAGI. Trimming at V came to 6 bases and at J to 5 bases, leaving 6 bases not matched to a gene. The CDR3 is 15 residues long. The CDR3 region is CASRNRDRGRDTQYF. The CDR3 nucleotides read TGTGCCAGCAGAAACCGGGACAGGGGGCGAGATACGCAGTATTTT.

In DNA, the CDR3 is TGTGCCAGCAGCAGCTCCGGGAACAGGGTCAATGGCTACACCTTC. The encoded protein is CASSSSGNRVNGYTF. The J gene is TRBJ1-2, the V gene TRBV3-1 (or the pseudogene TRBV3-2), with D perhaps matching TRBD1 (6 bases). CDR3 length equals 15 residues. Trimming shortened V by 5 bases and J by 6 bases, and 19 bases separated the two germline ends. In germline, CDR1 is LGHDT, CDR2 YNNKEL (reference sequence).

The gene calls are TRBV7-2 and TRBJ1-4; TRBD1 aligns across 10 bases. The CDR3 totals 14 residues. Germline CDR1 SGHTA, CDR2 FQGNSA. Trimming removed 6 bases from V and 6 bases from J; junction bases left unmatched: 4. The chain's CDR3 is CASRQTGGYEKLFF. The CDR3 coding sequence is TGTGCCAGCAGGCAGACAGGGGGCTATGAAAAACTGTTTTTT.

The genes are TRBV2 and TRBJ1-5; D remains ambiguous. V was pared by 6 bases and J by 9 bases, with 9 bases between. The CDR3 is 11 amino acids. CDR1 SNHLY and CDR2 FYNNEI come from the germline V gene. The CDR3 loop reads CASRGTGPQHF. The CDR3, as DNA: TGTGCCAGCAGGGGCACCGGGCCCCAGCATTTT. Based on the CDR3 plus reference TRBV2 and TRBJ1-5, the full variable domain is EPEVTQTPSHQVTQMGQEVILRCVPISNHLYFYWYRQILGQKVEFLVSFYNNEISEKSEIFDDQFSVERPDGSNFTLKIRSTKLEDSAMYFCASRGTGPQHFGDGTRLSIL.

The chain recombines TRBV27 with TRBJ2-2; possibly TRBD2 for D (6 bases). The CDR3 loop spans 17 amino acids. Germline V CDR1 and CDR2: MNHEY, SMNVEV (reference sequence). Trimming pared 9 bases from V and 6 bases from J, leaving 26 bases between. The CDR3 DNA is TGTGCCAGTTCCCCGGGATCCGGGAGCCTGACGTCCGGGGAGCTGTTTTTT. Protein sequence: CASSPGSGSLTSGELFF.

V is TRBV19 and J is TRBJ1-4; unclear D gene. Germline V gene data show CDR1 as LNHDA and CDR2 as SQIVND (reference sequence). V dropped 1 base and J dropped 0 bases, with 12 bases sitting between them. The CDR3 consists of 17 residues. In DNA form, the CDR3 reads TGTGCCAGTAGTATAGGTCGTGCACTCGCAACTAATGAAAAACTGTTTTTT. This codes for CASSIGRALATNEKLFF.

J is TRBJ2-7 and V is TRBV5-1; tentative D call: TRBD1 (5 bases). The germline V gene has CDR1 SGHRS and CDR2 YFSETQ. Trimming took 0 bases from V and 1 from J, leaving 5 bases between them. The CDR3 is 13 amino acids. The CDR3 coding sequence is TGCGCCAGCAGCTTGGGACAGTCCTACGAGCAGTACTTC. Its translation is CASSLGQSYEQYF.